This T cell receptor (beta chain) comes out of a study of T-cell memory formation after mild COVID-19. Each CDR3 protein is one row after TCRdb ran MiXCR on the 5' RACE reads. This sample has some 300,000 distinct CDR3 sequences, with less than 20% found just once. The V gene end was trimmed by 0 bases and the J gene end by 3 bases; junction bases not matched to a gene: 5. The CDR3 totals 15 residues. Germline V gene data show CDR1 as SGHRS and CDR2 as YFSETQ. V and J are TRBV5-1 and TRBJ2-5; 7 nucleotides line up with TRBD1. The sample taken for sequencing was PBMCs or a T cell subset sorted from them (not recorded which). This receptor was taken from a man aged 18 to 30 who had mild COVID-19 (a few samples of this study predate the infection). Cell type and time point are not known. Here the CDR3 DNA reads TGCGCCAGCAGCTTGGTTATAGGGGGCGAAGAGACCCAGTACTTC. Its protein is CASSLVIGGEETQYF.